These T cell receptor beta chains were read from a single sample in a study of T cell changes during pregnancy in multiple sclerosis. Here immunoSEQ multiplex PCR was the method, and the copy in TCRdb shows in-frame clones only, minus some. This table has 80,000 to 130,000 clones, approximately 92% appearing once. Here the sequenced sample was peripheral blood, taken in the second trimester of pregnancy. The receptors derive from a female donor with multiple sclerosis, enrolled in a pregnancy study. Each CDR3 is given with its conserved first and last residue. The D gene is left open where the match is weak. Clone size is given for some rows only: seen once, a few or many times, or a class if the clone is expanded.

TRBJ1-2	.	TRBD1	TRBV7-6	TGTGCCAGCAGCCTCGGACAGGGGACTGGCTACACCTTC	CASSLGQGTGYTF
TRBJ2-7	.	TRBD1	TRBV6-6	TGTGCCAGCAGAAAGAACCCGACAGGGATCAGCCACGAGCAGTACTTC	CASRKNPTGISHEQYF
TRBJ2-7	.	.	TRBV27	TGTGCCAGCAGTCAACGACTAAGCGGTGTTACCTACGAGCAGTACTTC	CASSQRLSGVTYEQYF
TRBJ2-5	.	.	TRBV7-2	TGTGCCAGCAGCTTAGACGGGTCGGGAGAGACCCAGTACTTC	CASSLDGSGETQYF
TRBJ2-3	.	TRBD1	TRBV2	TGTGCCAGCAGGGCGGACAGGGGTCCCACAGATACGCAGTATTTT	CASRADRGPTDTQYF
TRBJ2-5	.	.	TRBV5-1	TGCGCCAGCAGCCCTTCCCTCCCGGGAGCAGAGACCCAGTACTTC	CASSPSLPGAETQYF
TRBJ1-4	.	TRBD1	TRBV7-9	TGTGCCAGCAGCGATGGACAGGTTGAAAAACTGTTTTTT	CASSDGQVEKLFF
TRBJ2-1	.	TRBD2	TRBV7-2	TGTGCCAGCAGCTTAGGGGGATCACAGCGGGAGCCGTTCTTC	CASSLGGSQREPFF
TRBJ2-5	.	.	TRBV14	TGTGCCAGCAGCCAAGAAAAGCGGGAGACCCAGTACTTC	CASSQEKRETQYF
TRBJ1-2	.	.	TRBV29-1	TGCAGCTTCCGATCCGGGACTAACTATGGCTACACCTTC	CSFRSGTNYGYTF
TRBJ2-3	.	TRBD1	TRBV12-5	TGTGCTAGTGGTTTGGCCCCGGACAGGCTAGATACGCAGTATTTT	CASGLAPDRLDTQYF
TRBJ2-7	once	TRBD2	TRBV6-5	TGTGCCAGCAGCCTGGGGGCTAGCGGGGGCTACGAGCAGTACTTC	CASSLGASGGYEQYF
TRBJ2-5	.	TRBD1	TRBV5-6	TGTGCCAGCAGCTTGGATGGACAGGGAGGGACCCAGTACTTC	CASSLDGQGGTQYF
TRBJ1-4	.	.	TRBV7-2	TGTGCCAGCAGCTTACTACAGAGTAATGAAAAACTGTTTTTT	CASSLLQSNEKLFF
TRBJ1-2	.	.	TRBV10-3	TGTGCCATCAGTGAGGGACACGAGGAGGGCGGCCGAGACGGCTACACCTTC	CAISEGHEEGGRDGYTF
TRBJ2-2	.	.	TRBV6-5	TGTGCCAGCAGTTCTAGCCTTGCACGGTCCGGGGAGCTGTTTTTT	CASSSSLARSGELFF
TRBJ2-7	.	TRBD1	TRBV6-6	TGTGCCAGCAGCATACAGGGGATCGAGCAGTACTTC	CASSIQGIEQYF
TRBJ2-3	.	.	TRBV5-5	TGTGCCAGCAGCTTGGCCCATGGGACACAATGGGGCACAGATACGCAGTATTTT	CASSLAHGTQWGTDTQYF
TRBJ1-2	.	.	TRBV2	TGTGCCAGCAGTGCCACTCCAGCGGGCTATGGCTACACCTTC	CASSATPAGYGYTF
TRBJ1-5	.	TRBD1	TRBV27	TGTGCCAGCAGTGTAAACAGGGGAGTCCAGCCCCAGCATTTT	CASSVNRGVQPQHF
TRBJ2-5	.	.	TRBV27	TGTGCCAGCACTCGAGTGGAGACCCAGTACTTC	CASTRVETQYF
TRBJ1-2	.	TRBD1	TRBV5-5	TGTGCCAGCAGCTTGGACGGGGACAGGGGGCTAACCTTC	CASSLDGDRGLTF
TRBJ2-5	.	TRBD2	TRBV7-2	TGTGCCAGCAGCGCCCCCGGGGACTATCAAGAGACCCAGTACTTC	CASSAPGDYQETQYF
TRBJ2-3	few	.	TRBV5-6	TGTGCCAGCAGCTTCCAGGGCACAGATACGCAGTATTTT	CASSFQGTDTQYF
TRBJ2-7	.	TRBD1	TRBV6-1	TGTGCCAGCAGGCAGCCCGGGACAGGGGGCTACGAGCAGTACTTC	CASRQPGTGGYEQYF
TRBJ2-3	.	TRBD2	TRBV27	TGTGCCAGCAGTCCCGGACTAGCGGGGTGGGATACGCAGTATTTT	CASSPGLAGWDTQYF
TRBJ1-2	.	.	TRBV7-3	TGTGCCAGCAGTCCTTACCCCCAGGTCTTTAACTATGGCTACACCTTC	CASSPYPQVFNYGYTF
TRBJ2-1	.	TRBD2	TRBV28	TGTGCCAGCAGTTTGCTCTCCCCCAGGTCTAGCGGGAAAAATGAGCAGTTCTTC	CASSLLSPRSSGKNEQFF
TRBJ1-1	.	.	TRBV5-1	TGCGCCAGCAGCTTGCTGGTCCGGGGGAACACTGAAGCTTTCTTT	CASSLLVRGNTEAFF
TRBJ2-1	.	.	TRBV19	TGTGCCAGTAGTACGACAGGCCCAAACAATGAGCAGTTCTTC	CASSTTGPNNEQFF
TRBJ1-4	.	TRBD1	TRBV19	TGTGCCAGTAGTATGGGACAGGATAATGAAAAACTGTTTTTT	CASSMGQDNEKLFF
TRBJ1-2	once	.	TRBV28	TGTGCCAGCAGTACCCCGGGGGGCAGCGTCTATGGCTACACCTTC	CASSTPGGSVYGYTF
TRBJ2-5	.	TRBD2	TRBV27	TGTGCCAGCAGTCACCTAGCGGGAGTGAAAGAGACCCAGTACTTC	CASSHLAGVKETQYF
TRBJ1-4	.	TRBD1	TRBV5-1	TGCGCCAGCAGCTTCCAGGGGGCGACTAATGAAAAACTGTTTTTT	CASSFQGATNEKLFF
TRBJ2-1	.	TRBD2	TRBV7-3	TGTGCCAGCAGCGCGCCCGGGCGGGAGGGTAGGGATGAGCAGTTCTTC	CASSAPGREGRDEQFF
TRBJ2-5	.	TRBD2	TRBV6-1	TGTGCCAGCAGTGTGCGCGGGAGGGCCCAAGAGACCCAGTACTTC	CASSVRGRAQETQYF
TRBJ2-7	once	TRBD2	TRBV2	TGTGCCAGCCGCCCTACTAGCGTTTCTGGCGAGCAGTACTTC	CASRPTSVSGEQYF